This TCR beta chain comes out of a study of long-term antiretroviral therapy in people with HIV. Whole-study context: The oldest samples precede the 2015 immediate-ART recommendation by about a decade.

Survey level was the resolution at which the v3.0 immunoSEQ assay ran. Sequencing was performed with immunoSEQ multiplex PCR; in TCRdb, only in-frame clones are kept and a portion is missing. Of roughly 40,000 clones in the sample, around 85% were seen once. PBMC samples from each donor numbered at least one pre-ART and at least two post-ART. This CDR3 comprises 14 residues. V dropped 5 bases and J dropped 3; count of bases not matched to a gene: 4. Germline V gives CDR1 SNHLY, CDR2 FYNNEI. V and J are TRBV2 and TRBJ1-1, with 9 bases that match TRBD1. Sequencing used unsorted PBMCs, obtained 1.2 years after starting antiretroviral therapy. This TCR was recovered from a woman in her forties or fifties with HIV. CDR3 sequence reads: CASSLDRGDTEAFF. The CDR3 DNA is TGTGCCAGCAGTCTGGACAGGGGCGACACTGAAGCTTTCTTT.